Listed below are T cell receptor beta chains from one sample, sequenced in a study of PD-1 blockade in classical Hodgkin lymphoma. This table comes from immunoSEQ multiplex PCR, and its TCRdb copy is limited to in-frame clones, with some not included. In the table there are some 11,000 clones, around 74% of which are singletons. Sequenced here: CD4+ T cells from blood, sampled before the fourth cycle of nivolumab. The receptors shown here come from a human donor with classical Hodgkin lymphoma. Both conserved end residues are part of each CDR3. Fields, in order: D gene, clone size, J gene, V gene, CDR3 DNA, CDR3 protein. The D gene is left open where the match is weak. Clone size appears in some rows only: once, few, many, or a class for an expanded clone.

D gene: TRBD2
clone size: .
J gene: TRBJ2-2
V gene: TRBV7-7
CDR3 DNA: TGTGCCAGCAGCGAGGGACTAGCGGGAGGGTTAAACACCGGGGAGCTGTTTTTT
CDR3 protein: CASSEGLAGGLNTGELFF

D gene: .
clone size: .
J gene: TRBJ2-3
V gene: TRBV28
CDR3 DNA: TGTGCCAGCAGGTGGCAGGGGGGCCGAACAGATACGCAGTATTTT
CDR3 protein: CASRWQGGRTDTQYF

D gene: .
clone size: .
J gene: TRBJ1-1
V gene: TRBV9
CDR3 DNA: TGTGCCAGCAGCGTAGAGACGTTGGGGGCTTTCTTT
CDR3 protein: CASSVETLGAFF

D gene: .
clone size: .
J gene: TRBJ2-7
V gene: TRBV4-2
CDR3 DNA: TGTGCCAGCAGCCAAGAATGGTCTATTTACGAGCAGTACTTC
CDR3 protein: CASSQEWSIYEQYF

D gene: .
clone size: .
J gene: TRBJ2-5
V gene: TRBV11-3
CDR3 DNA: TGTGCCAGCAGCCGAAGTAAGATTGGGACCCCCACACAAGAGACCCAGTACTTC
CDR3 protein: CASSRSKIGTPTQETQYF

D gene: TRBD2
clone size: .
J gene: TRBJ2-1
V gene: TRBV29-1
CDR3 DNA: TGCAGCGTGCCACTAGCGAATGAGCAGTTCTTC
CDR3 protein: CSVPLANEQFF

D gene: TRBD2
clone size: .
J gene: TRBJ2-3
V gene: TRBV9
CDR3 DNA: TGTGCCAGCAGCGCAGGACTAGCGTACACAGATACGCAGTATTTT
CDR3 protein: CASSAGLAYTDTQYF

D gene: .
clone size: .
J gene: TRBJ2-2
V gene: TRBV5-1
CDR3 DNA: TGCGCCAGCAGCCCGCCGGGGTCCCTTACCGGGGAGCTGTTTTTT
CDR3 protein: CASSPPGSLTGELFF

D gene: TRBD1
clone size: .
J gene: TRBJ1-2
V gene: TRBV10-3
CDR3 DNA: TGTGCCATCAGGAGGGACAGGACATCTAACTATGGCTACACCTTC
CDR3 protein: CAIRRDRTSNYGYTF

D gene: TRBD2
clone size: .
J gene: TRBJ2-5
V gene: TRBV10-3
CDR3 DNA: TGTGCCATCAGTGAGGGAGCGGGAGAAGAGACCCAGTACTTC
CDR3 protein: CAISEGAGEETQYF

D gene: .
clone size: once
J gene: TRBJ2-7
V gene: TRBV15
CDR3 DNA: TGTGCCACCAGCAGAGATACCTGGGGCGGGGCCGAGCAGTACTTC
CDR3 protein: CATSRDTWGGAEQYF

D gene: TRBD1
clone size: .
J gene: TRBJ1-4
V gene: TRBV2
CDR3 DNA: TGTGCCAGCAGTGTCCGACAGGGATCAGGAGAAAAACTGTTTTTT
CDR3 protein: CASSVRQGSGEKLFF

D gene: .
clone size: .
J gene: TRBJ2-2
V gene: TRBV7-6
CDR3 DNA: TGTGCCAGCAGCTTAGCAGGCAGGACCGGGGAGCTGTTTTTT
CDR3 protein: CASSLAGRTGELFF

D gene: .
clone size: .
J gene: TRBJ1-3
V gene: TRBV25-1
CDR3 DNA: TGTGCCGACCCAAGGTTGAGGCCGGGCTCTGGAAACACCATATATTTT
CDR3 protein: CADPRLRPGSGNTIYF

D gene: .
clone size: .
J gene: TRBJ2-1
V gene: TRBV13
CDR3 DNA: TGTGCCAGCAGCCCCCCCCCGGGAGCCTCCTACAATGAGCAGTTCTTC
CDR3 protein: CASSPPPGASYNEQFF

D gene: .
clone size: .
J gene: TRBJ2-3
V gene: TRBV25-1
CDR3 DNA: TGTGCCAGCAGGACTCAGGCAGATACGCAGTATTTT
CDR3 protein: CASRTQADTQYF

D gene: .
clone size: .
J gene: TRBJ2-3
V gene: TRBV11-3
CDR3 DNA: TGTGCCAGCAGCTCATTCGGGGCAGATACGCAGTATTTT
CDR3 protein: CASSSFGADTQYF

D gene: .
clone size: few
J gene: TRBJ2-1
V gene: TRBV4-1
CDR3 DNA: TGCGCCAGCAGCCAAGTAATGGGGGACTTAGAGCAGTTCTTC
CDR3 protein: CASSQVMGDLEQFF

D gene: .
clone size: few
J gene: TRBJ2-1
V gene: TRBV5-1
CDR3 DNA: TGCGCCAGCAGCTCCAGGGACGCCAGGGATGAGCAGTTCTTC
CDR3 protein: CASSSRDARDEQFF

D gene: .
clone size: .
J gene: TRBJ1-5
V gene: TRBV5-1
CDR3 DNA: TGCGCCAGCAGGCCCAACAGGGAGGATCAGCCCCAGCATTTT
CDR3 protein: CASRPNREDQPQHF

D gene: TRBD1
clone size: .
J gene: TRBJ2-1
V gene: TRBV11-2
CDR3 DNA: TGTGCCAGCAGCTTAGATAAAAAGGGGGCTTGGGATGAGCAGTTCTTC
CDR3 protein: CASSLDKKGAWDEQFF

D gene: TRBD2
clone size: .
J gene: TRBJ2-1
V gene: TRBV4-1
CDR3 DNA: TGCGCCAGCAGCCAAGTTGATATGGGACTAGCGGGATACAATGAGCAGTTCTTC
CDR3 protein: CASSQVDMGLAGYNEQFF

D gene: TRBD1
clone size: .
J gene: TRBJ2-3
V gene: TRBV28
CDR3 DNA: TGTGCCAGCAGTCCAACCGGGACAGGGGTTGCTGATACGCAGTATTTT
CDR3 protein: CASSPTGTGVADTQYF

D gene: .
clone size: .
J gene: TRBJ2-3
V gene: TRBV6-6
CDR3 DNA: TGTGCCAGTGAGGGGGTCACAGATACGCAGTATTTT
CDR3 protein: CASEGVTDTQYF

D gene: .
clone size: .
J gene: TRBJ2-3
V gene: TRBV27
CDR3 DNA: TGTGCCAGCAGTTTCATTAGCGTTACTAGCACAGATACGCAGTATTTT
CDR3 protein: CASSFISVTSTDTQYF

D gene: TRBD2
clone size: .
J gene: TRBJ2-5
V gene: TRBV7-2
CDR3 DNA: TGTGCCAGCAGCTTATCGACTAGCGGGGGGAGAGAGACCCAGTACTTC
CDR3 protein: CASSLSTSGGRETQYF

D gene: .
clone size: .
J gene: TRBJ1-2
V gene: TRBV4-1
CDR3 DNA: TGCGCCAGCAGCCAAGTATGGACTGTTTATGGCTACACCTTC
CDR3 protein: CASSQVWTVYGYTF

D gene: .
clone size: .
J gene: TRBJ1-4
V gene: TRBV5-1
CDR3 DNA: TGTGCCAGCAGCTTGGCAGGGAGGGTGGCTAATGAAAAACTGTTTTTT
CDR3 protein: CASSLAGRVANEKLFF

D gene: .
clone size: .
J gene: TRBJ2-7
V gene: TRBV27
CDR3 DNA: TGTGCCAGCAGTCACAACAGGGTTGGGGAGCAGTACTTC
CDR3 protein: CASSHNRVGEQYF

D gene: .
clone size: .
J gene: TRBJ2-3
V gene: TRBV5-1
CDR3 DNA: TGCGCCAGCAGCGAGGGCTTAGGGGGGTTAGATACGCAGTATTTT
CDR3 protein: CASSEGLGGLDTQYF

D gene: .
clone size: .
J gene: TRBJ2-1
V gene: TRBV7-9
CDR3 DNA: TGTGCCAGCAGCTCGATTCCGGGACTTTTAGGGAGTGAGCAGTTCTTC
CDR3 protein: CASSSIPGLLGSEQFF

D gene: .
clone size: .
J gene: TRBJ1-1
V gene: TRBV5-6
CDR3 DNA: TGTGCCAGCAGCTTTAACACAATTGAAGCTTTCTTT
CDR3 protein: CASSFNTIEAFF

D gene: .
clone size: .
J gene: TRBJ2-1
V gene: TRBV6-7
CDR3 DNA: TGTGCCAGCAGAGCTACAGGGCAGGGGGGCTACAATGAGCAGTTCTTC
CDR3 protein: CASRATGQGGYNEQFF

D gene: TRBD2
clone size: .
J gene: TRBJ2-7
V gene: TRBV7-8
CDR3 DNA: TGTGCCAGCAGCTTACTTCCCCCGACCAGCGGGAGTAACCCCGAGCAGTACTTC
CDR3 protein: CASSLLPPTSGSNPEQYF

D gene: .
clone size: .
J gene: TRBJ2-4
V gene: TRBV9
CDR3 DNA: TGTGCCAGCAGCGTAGCTGGGGGGCGCGGAAACATTCAGTACTTC
CDR3 protein: CASSVAGGRGNIQYF

D gene: .
clone size: medium-sized
J gene: TRBJ1-1
V gene: TRBV5-1
CDR3 DNA: TGCGCCAGCAGCTTGGTTCGGGGAGGTCGCGAAGCTTTCTTT
CDR3 protein: CASSLVRGGREAFF

D gene: TRBD2
clone size: .
J gene: TRBJ2-3
V gene: TRBV5-4
CDR3 DNA: TGTGCCAGCAGCTCCGCCGAACGGACTAGCGGGAGGGGGGGGGATACGCAGTATTTT
CDR3 protein: CASSSAERTSGRGGDTQYF

D gene: .
clone size: .
J gene: TRBJ2-3
V gene: TRBV28
CDR3 DNA: TGTGCCAGCAGTTTAGGGGGCACAGATACGCAGTATTTT
CDR3 protein: CASSLGGTDTQYF

D gene: .
clone size: .
J gene: TRBJ2-2
V gene: TRBV6-1
CDR3 DNA: TGTGCCAGCAGAGAACAGGCGAACACCGGGGAGCTGTTTTTT
CDR3 protein: CASREQANTGELFF

D gene: .
clone size: .
J gene: TRBJ2-7
V gene: TRBV6-6
CDR3 DNA: TGTGCCAGCAGTTACTCTGGGGGGCGCTACGAGCAGTACTTC
CDR3 protein: CASSYSGGRYEQYF

D gene: .
clone size: .
J gene: TRBJ2-1
V gene: TRBV5-6
CDR3 DNA: TGTGCCAGCACCCTACCCGGAGCGTCCTACAATGAGCAGTTCTTC
CDR3 protein: CASTLPGASYNEQFF

D gene: .
clone size: .
J gene: TRBJ1-5
V gene: TRBV27
CDR3 DNA: TGTGCCAGCAGTTCCTTAGGACGGAGCAATCAGCCCCAGCATTTT
CDR3 protein: CASSSLGRSNQPQHF

D gene: TRBD1
clone size: .
J gene: TRBJ1-2
V gene: TRBV6-1
CDR3 DNA: TGTGCCAGCAGTGGACAGGGGAGTATTTTGGGTGGCTACACCTTC
CDR3 protein: CASSGQGSILGGYTF

D gene: .
clone size: few
J gene: TRBJ1-3
V gene: TRBV7-2
CDR3 DNA: TGTGCCAGCAGCCTGGGCTCTGGAAACACCATATATTTT
CDR3 protein: CASSLGSGNTIYF

D gene: .
clone size: .
J gene: TRBJ2-3
V gene: TRBV11-3
CDR3 DNA: TGTGCCAGCAGCTTAGTGCAGGGCGGAACAGATACGCAGTATTTT
CDR3 protein: CASSLVQGGTDTQYF

D gene: .
clone size: .
J gene: TRBJ2-5
V gene: TRBV6-5
CDR3 DNA: TGTGCCAGCAGTTTCGGACAGCCAAAAGAGACCCAGTACTTC
CDR3 protein: CASSFGQPKETQYF

D gene: .
clone size: .
J gene: TRBJ1-2
V gene: TRBV19
CDR3 DNA: TGTGCCAGTAGTACCCGGGACACCCTCCGTACTAACTATGGCTACACCTTC
CDR3 protein: CASSTRDTLRTNYGYTF

D gene: TRBD1
clone size: .
J gene: TRBJ1-5
V gene: TRBV5-6
CDR3 DNA: TGTGCCAGCAGCTTTACCGGCGGCAGGGGGGCCAATCAGCCCCAGCATTTT
CDR3 protein: CASSFTGGRGANQPQHF

D gene: .
clone size: .
J gene: TRBJ2-7
V gene: TRBV7-9
CDR3 DNA: TGTGCCAGCGAAGCCTCCTACGAGCAGTACTTC
CDR3 protein: CASEASYEQYF

D gene: TRBD1
clone size: .
J gene: TRBJ2-1
V gene: TRBV7-6
CDR3 DNA: TGTGCCAGCAGCTTACGGGACAGTTACAATGAGCAGTTCTTC
CDR3 protein: CASSLRDSYNEQFF

D gene: .
clone size: .
J gene: TRBJ2-7
V gene: TRBV28
CDR3 DNA: TGTGCCAGCAATAAGTACGCCGGGCTCGAGCAGTACTTC
CDR3 protein: CASNKYAGLEQYF

D gene: .
clone size: .
J gene: TRBJ1-1
V gene: TRBV14
CDR3 DNA: TGTGCCAGCAGCCAAGGGACAGCTGAAGCTTTCTTT
CDR3 protein: CASSQGTAEAFF

D gene: .
clone size: .
J gene: TRBJ2-7
V gene: TRBV27
CDR3 DNA: TGTGCCAGCAGTTTGTCATTTGGGTACGAGCAGTACTTC
CDR3 protein: CASSLSFGYEQYF